This TCR beta chain was documented in a study of OX40 agonist ivuxolimab in advanced cancers. TCRdb keeps only in-frame clones here, not all; method: immunoSEQ multiplex PCR. The repertoire holds roughly 19,000 clones, with under 75% as singletons. Between the trimmed V and J ends, which lost 6 bases and 0 bases, there was a span of 13 bases. The CDR3 contains 15 residues. The germline CDR1 and CDR2 sequences are MNHEY and SMNVEV (reference sequence). Any history of autoimmune disease or systemic immunosuppression disqualified patients. V gene TRBV27 combines with J gene TRBJ2-3; tentatively, D is TRBD1 (6 bases). This sequence was found in an adult with an advanced solid tumor such as melanoma, head and neck, liver or kidney cancer. The specimen comprised CD4+ or CD8+ T cells sorted from blood, sampled in a trial of the OX40 agonist ivuxolimab. The CDR3 spells CASRRTVSSTDTQYF. The CDR3 bases are TGTGCCAGCAGAAGGACAGTGTCTAGCACAGATACGCAGTATTTT.